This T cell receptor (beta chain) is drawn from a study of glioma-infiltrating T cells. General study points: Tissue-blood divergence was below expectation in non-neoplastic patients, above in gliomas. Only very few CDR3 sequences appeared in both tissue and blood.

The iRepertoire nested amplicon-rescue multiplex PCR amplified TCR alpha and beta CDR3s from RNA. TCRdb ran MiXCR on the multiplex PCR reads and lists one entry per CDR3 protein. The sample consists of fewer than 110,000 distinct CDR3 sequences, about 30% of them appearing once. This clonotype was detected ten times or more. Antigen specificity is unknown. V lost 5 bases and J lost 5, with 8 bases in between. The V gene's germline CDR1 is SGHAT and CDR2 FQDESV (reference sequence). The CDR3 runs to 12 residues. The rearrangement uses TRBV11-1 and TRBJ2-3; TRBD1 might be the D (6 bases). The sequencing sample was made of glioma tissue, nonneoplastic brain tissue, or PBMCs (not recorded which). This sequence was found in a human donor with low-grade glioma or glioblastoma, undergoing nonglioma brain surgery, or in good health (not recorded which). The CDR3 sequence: CASSQGGDTQYF. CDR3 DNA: TGTGCCAGCAGCCAAGGGGGAGATACGCAGTATTTT.